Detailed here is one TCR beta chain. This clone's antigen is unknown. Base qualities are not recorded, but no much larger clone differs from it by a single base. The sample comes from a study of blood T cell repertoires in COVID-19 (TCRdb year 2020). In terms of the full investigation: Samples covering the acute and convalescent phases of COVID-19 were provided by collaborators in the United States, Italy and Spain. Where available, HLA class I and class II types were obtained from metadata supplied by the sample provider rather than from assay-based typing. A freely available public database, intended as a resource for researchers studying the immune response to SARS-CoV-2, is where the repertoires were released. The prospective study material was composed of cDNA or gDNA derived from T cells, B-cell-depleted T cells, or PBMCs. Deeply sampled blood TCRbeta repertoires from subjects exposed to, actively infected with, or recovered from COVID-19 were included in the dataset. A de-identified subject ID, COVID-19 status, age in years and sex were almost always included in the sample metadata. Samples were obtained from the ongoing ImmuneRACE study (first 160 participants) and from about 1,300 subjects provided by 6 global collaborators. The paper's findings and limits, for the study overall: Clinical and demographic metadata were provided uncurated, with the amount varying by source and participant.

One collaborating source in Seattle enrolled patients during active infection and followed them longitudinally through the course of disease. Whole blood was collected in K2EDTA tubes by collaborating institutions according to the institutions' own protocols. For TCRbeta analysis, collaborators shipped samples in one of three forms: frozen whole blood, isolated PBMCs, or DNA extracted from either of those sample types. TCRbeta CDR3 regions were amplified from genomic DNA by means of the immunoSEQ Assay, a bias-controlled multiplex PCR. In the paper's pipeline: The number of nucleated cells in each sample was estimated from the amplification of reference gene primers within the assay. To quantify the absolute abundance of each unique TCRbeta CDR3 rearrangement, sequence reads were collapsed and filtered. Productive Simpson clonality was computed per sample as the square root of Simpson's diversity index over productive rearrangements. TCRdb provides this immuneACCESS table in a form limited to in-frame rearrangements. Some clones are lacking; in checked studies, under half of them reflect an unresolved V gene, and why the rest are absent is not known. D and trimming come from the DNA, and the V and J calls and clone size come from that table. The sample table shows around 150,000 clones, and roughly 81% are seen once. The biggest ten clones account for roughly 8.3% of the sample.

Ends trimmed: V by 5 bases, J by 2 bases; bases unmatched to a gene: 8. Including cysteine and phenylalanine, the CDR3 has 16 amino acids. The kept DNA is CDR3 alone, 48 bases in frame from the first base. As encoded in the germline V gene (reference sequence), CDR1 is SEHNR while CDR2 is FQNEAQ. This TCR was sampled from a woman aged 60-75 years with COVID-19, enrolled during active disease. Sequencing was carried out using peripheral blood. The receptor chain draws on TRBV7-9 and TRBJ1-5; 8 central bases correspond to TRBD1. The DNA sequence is TGTGCCAGCAGCGAGGGGATGGACAGGGGCAATCAGCCCCAGCATTTT. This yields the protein CASSEGMDRGNQPQHF.